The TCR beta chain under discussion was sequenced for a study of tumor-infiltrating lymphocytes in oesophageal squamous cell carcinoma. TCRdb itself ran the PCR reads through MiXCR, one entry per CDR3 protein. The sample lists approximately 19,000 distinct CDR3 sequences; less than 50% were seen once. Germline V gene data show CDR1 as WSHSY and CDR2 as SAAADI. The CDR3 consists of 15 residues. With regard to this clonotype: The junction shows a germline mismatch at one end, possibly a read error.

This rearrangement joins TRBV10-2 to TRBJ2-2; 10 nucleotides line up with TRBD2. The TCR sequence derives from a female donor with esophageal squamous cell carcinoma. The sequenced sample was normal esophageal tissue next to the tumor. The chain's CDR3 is CASSDTSGNAGELFF. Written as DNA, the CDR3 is TGCGCCAGCAGTGATACTAGCGGGAACGCCGGGGAGCTGTTTTTT.